Presented here are 11 T cell receptor beta chains from one specimen sequenced in a study of molecular identifiers for immune sequencing clone quantification. Each CDR3 protein is one row after TCRdb ran MiXCR on the PCR reads. The sample lists 90,000 or so distinct CDR3 sequences, around a quarter occurring once. Sequenced input: naive CD8+ T cells from blood, with Jurkat cell RNA spiked in. The subset denotes: FACS-sorted CD8+CD4-CCR7+CD45RA+ naive T cells. The receptors derive from a human donor in good health. Some libraries in this study had Jurkat cell RNA spiked in.

On this clonotype: A much more abundant neighbour one base away suggests this may be a read error. The V and J genes are TRBV28 and TRBJ2-7, with a weak D call TRBD1 (6 bases). The CDR3 has 14 residues. Germline-derived CDR1 and CDR2 are MDHEN and SYDVKM. The V end lost 1 base, the J end lost 7 bases, and 14 bases lay between the germline ends. CDR3 nucleotide sequence: TGTGCCAGCAGTTTATTGGGGCAGGGGAAAGAGCAGTACTTC. Amino acids: CASSLLGQGKEQYF.

In its sample, this clonotype was seen a few times. The chain recombines TRBV3-1 with TRBJ1-1; D remains unclear. Germline CDR1 and CDR2: LGHDT and YNNKEL (reference sequence). Trimming took off 0 bases at V and 0 bases at J, with 11 bases between the two ends. The CDR3 loop spans 16 amino acids. As DNA, the CDR3 is TGTGCCAGCAGCCAAGATTTAGCTGGGATGAACACTGAAGCTTTCTTT. This sequence encodes CASSQDLAGMNTEAFF.

This clonotype was detected a few times. CDR3 nucleotide sequence: TGCAGTGCTCGACAAGTATCCGGGACTAGCGGCGAACAGACCCAGTACTTC. As protein: CSARQVSGTSGEQTQYF. The rearrangement links TRBV20-1 to TRBJ2-5; TRBD2 agrees at 11 bases. V dropped 5 bases and J dropped 6; count of bases not matched to a gene: 17. The CDR3 consists of 17 residues. Germline CDR1 and CDR2: DFQATT and SNEGSKA (reference sequence).

By proportion, this clonotype is medium-sized. The chain employs TRBV29-1 and TRBJ2-3; 10 bases are shared with TRBD2. CDR3 length: 16 residues. Trimming cost V 5 bases and J 0 bases; bases outside gene matches: 8. Germline V gene data show CDR1 as SQVTM and CDR2 as ANQGSEA. The CDR3 DNA follows: TGCAGCGTTTCTTCCGTACTAGCGGGAAGCACAGATACGCAGTATTTT. This translates into CSVSSVLAGSTDTQYF.

This clonotype has at least ten counts. The CDR3 nucleotides read TGTGCCAGCAGTTTCGGGGCGAGCAATCAGCCCCAGCATTTT. It specifies CASSFGASNQPQHF. The rearrangement joins TRBV27 to TRBJ1-5; TRBD1 is a possible D gene (5 bases). The CDR3 has 14 residues. Per germline, CDR1 MNHEY and CDR2 SMNVEV (reference sequence). V was cut by 3 bases and J by 1 base, with 7 bases left in between.

The chain is built from TRBV27 and TRBJ2-1; 10 bases fit TRBD2. The CDR3 extends over 15 amino acids. CDR1 MNHEY and CDR2 SMNVEV come from the germline V gene (reference sequence). Losses at the gene ends were 4 bases for V and 4 bases for J; bases not matched to a gene: 4. This CDR3 is CASSSLAGVYNEQFF. The CDR3 bases are TGTGCCAGCAGTTCCCTAGCGGGGGTTTACAATGAGCAGTTCTTC.

The V gene is TRBV20-1, the J gene TRBJ2-2; 8 bases are shared with TRBD1. CDR1 is DFQATT and CDR2 is SNEGSKA in the germline V gene (reference sequence). Trimming took 5 bases from V and 6 from J; bases not matched to a gene: 2. The CDR3 is 12 residues long. CDR3 region: CSADRGSGELFF. The CDR3 nucleotides read TGCAGTGCTGACAGGGGTTCCGGGGAGCTGTTTTTT.

As to this clonotype: The junction differs from germline at one of its ends, possibly a read error. The rearrangement joins TRBV4-3 to TRBJ2-5; possibly TRBD1 for D (7 bases). The germline V gene encodes CDR1 LGHNA and CDR2 YSLEER. CDR3 length: 18 amino acids. The CDR3 protein is CASSQEWRGPILQESQYF. The CDR3 DNA is TGCGCCAGCAGCCAAGAGTGGAGGGGGCCCATCCTTCAAGAGTCCCAGTACTTC.

Comments on this clonotype: This may come from a read error, since a much larger clone is one base off. The J gene is TRBJ2-7, the V gene TRBV3-1; a possible D gene is TRBD2 (6 bases). The CDR3 length is 15 residues. CDR1 LGHDT and CDR2 YNNKEL come from the germline V gene (reference sequence). CDR3 in amino acids: CASSQDGDSYYERYF. CDR3 in DNA: TGTGCCAGCAGCCAAGATGGGGACTCCTACTACGAGCGGTACTTC.

This clonotype was seen repeatedly, ten times or more. V is TRBV9 and J is TRBJ2-7, with 9 bases lining up with TRBD1. J lost 2 bases, V lost 4 bases, and 4 bases had no gene match. This CDR3 contains 14 residues. The germline V gene encodes CDR1 SGDLS and CDR2 YYNGEE. CDR3 loop: CASSPWDRAYEQYF. DNA of the CDR3: TGTGCCAGCAGCCCCTGGGACAGGGCCTACGAGCAGTACTTC.

In this sample, this clonotype turned up a few times. A much larger clone differs from this one at a single base, so this may be a read error. V gene TRBV5-1 combines with J gene TRBJ1-1, with a tentative D call TRBD1 (5 bases). Germline V CDR1 and CDR2: SGHRS, YFSETQ. The CDR3 has 13 residues. In DNA, the CDR3 is TGCGCCAGCAGCTCCGACAGCAACACTGAAGCTTCCTTT. It encodes CASSSDSNTEASF.